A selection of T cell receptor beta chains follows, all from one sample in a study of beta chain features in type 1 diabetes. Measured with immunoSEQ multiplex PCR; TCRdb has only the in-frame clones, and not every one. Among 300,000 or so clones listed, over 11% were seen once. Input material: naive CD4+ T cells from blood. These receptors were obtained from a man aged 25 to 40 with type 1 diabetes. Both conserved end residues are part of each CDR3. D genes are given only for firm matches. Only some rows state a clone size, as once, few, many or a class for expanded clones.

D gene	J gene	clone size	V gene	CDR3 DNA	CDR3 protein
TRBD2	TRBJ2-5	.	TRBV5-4	TGTGCCAGCAGCCGAGGACTAGCGGGAGTAGGTGAGACCCAGTACTTC	CASSRGLAGVGETQYF
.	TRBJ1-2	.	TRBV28	TGTGCCAGCAGCTCCGAGGCCCTGACAGGTCAGGGCTACACCTTC	CASSSEALTGQGYTF
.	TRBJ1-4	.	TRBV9	TGTGCCAGCAGCGTAGGCGACTACCGTGGTGAAAAACTGTTTTTT	CASSVGDYRGEKLFF
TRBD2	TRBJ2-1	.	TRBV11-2	TGTGCCAGCAGCTTAGCTCTAGCGGGAGCCTCCTACAATGAGCAGTTCTTC	CASSLALAGASYNEQFF
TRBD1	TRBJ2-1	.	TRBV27	TGTGCCAGCAGTTTAGGGACAGGGGGCTCCAATGAGCAGTTCTTC	CASSLGTGGSNEQFF
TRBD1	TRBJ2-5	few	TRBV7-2	TGTGCCAGCAGCTTAGCAGGGGGCTCGGGAAAGACCCAGTACTTC	CASSLAGGSGKTQYF
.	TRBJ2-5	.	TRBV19	TGTGCCAGTAGTATAGTTAACGGACACACCCAAGAGACCCAGTACTTC	CASSIVNGHTQETQYF
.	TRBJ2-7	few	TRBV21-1	TGTGCCAGCAGTGAAAGGACAGGGGGCGCGTACGAGCAGTACTTC	CASSERTGGAYEQYF
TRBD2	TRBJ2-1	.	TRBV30	TGTGCCTGGAGCGGACTAGCGGGAGGGAATGAGCAGTTCTTC	CAWSGLAGGNEQFF
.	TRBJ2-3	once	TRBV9	TGTGCCAGCAGCTCGAACAGGGTTAGCACAGATACGCAGTATTTT	CASSSNRVSTDTQYF
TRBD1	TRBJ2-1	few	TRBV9	TGTGCCAGCAGCCCCCCGGGACAGGGTCAAGAGCAGTTCTTC	CASSPPGQGQEQFF
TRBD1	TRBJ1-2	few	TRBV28	TGTGCCAGCAGACGGGACAGTCTCTATGGCTACACCTTC	CASRRDSLYGYTF
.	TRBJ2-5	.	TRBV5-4	TGTGCCAGCAGCCAGAAATCGAGGGAGACCCAGTACTTC	CASSQKSRETQYF
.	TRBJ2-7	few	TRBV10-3	TGTGCCATCACGGCGGAACCTACCTACGAGCAGTACTTC	CAITAEPTYEQYF
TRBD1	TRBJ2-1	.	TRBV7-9	TGTGCCAGCAGCCCCACAGGGGTAGAGCAGTTCTTC	CASSPTGVEQFF
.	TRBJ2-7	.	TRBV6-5	TGTGCCAGCAGTTACTCGGAGGCTCTTGCCTACGAGCAGTACTTC	CASSYSEALAYEQYF
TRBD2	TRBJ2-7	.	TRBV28	TGTGCCAGCAGTTCTCCCGGGAGGAGCTCCTACGAGCAGTACTTC	CASSSPGRSSYEQYF
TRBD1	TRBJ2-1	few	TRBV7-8	TGTGCCAGCAGCTTATGGCGGACAGGGGGACATGAGCAGTTCTTC	CASSLWRTGGHEQFF
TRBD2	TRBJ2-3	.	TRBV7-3	TGTGCCAGCGCATCTGGACTAGCGGGACTCACAGATACGCAGTATTTT	CASASGLAGLTDTQYF
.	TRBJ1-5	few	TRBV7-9	TGTGCCAGCAGCTGGGCGAATCAGCCCCAGCATTTT	CASSWANQPQHF
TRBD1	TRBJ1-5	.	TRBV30	TGTGCCTGGACCGGGACAGGGGGACAGCCCCAGCATTTT	CAWTGTGGQPQHF
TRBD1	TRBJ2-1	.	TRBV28	TGTGCCAGCAGTTTATGGGACAGGGGGTACAATGAGCAGTTCTTC	CASSLWDRGYNEQFF
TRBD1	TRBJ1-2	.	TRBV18	TGTGCCAGCTCACCACCGGGACAGCGGTATGGCTACACCTTC	CASSPPGQRYGYTF
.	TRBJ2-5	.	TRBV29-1	TGCAGCGTTGAAGATTCCAACTCCCGGGTCCAAGAGACCCAGTACTTC	CSVEDSNSRVQETQYF
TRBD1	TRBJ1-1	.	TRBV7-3	TGTGCCAGCAGCTACCGCAGGGGGCGAGACACTGAAGCTTTCTTT	CASSYRRGRDTEAFF
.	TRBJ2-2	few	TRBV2	TGTGCCAGCAATACAGCCGGGGAGCTGTTTTTT	CASNTAGELFF
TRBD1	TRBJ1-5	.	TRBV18	TGTGCCAGCTCACCACCGACAGGGAGAGGGTCCCAGCATTTT	CASSPPTGRGSQHF
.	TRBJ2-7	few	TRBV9	TGTGCCAGCAGCGTAGCTCCCGAGCGGGAGCAGTACTTC	CASSVAPEREQYF
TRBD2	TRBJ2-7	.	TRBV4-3	TGCGCCAGCAGCCGCCATAGCGGGAGGGTCTACGAGCAGTACTTC	CASSRHSGRVYEQYF
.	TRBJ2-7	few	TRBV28	TGTGCCAGCAGGCGAGCCGAATACGAGCAGTACTTC	CASRRAEYEQYF
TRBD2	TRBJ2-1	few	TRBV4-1	TGCGCCAGCAGCCCTCTGACTAGCGGGAGGTTTGATGAGCAGTTCTTC	CASSPLTSGRFDEQFF
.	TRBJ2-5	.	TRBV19	TGTGCCAGTAGTCCTCCCCAGGGTGGGCAAGAGACCCAGTACTTC	CASSPPQGGQETQYF
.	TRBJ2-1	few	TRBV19	TGTGCCAGTAGTATTGGTTTTAGTGAGCAGTTCTTC	CASSIGFSEQFF
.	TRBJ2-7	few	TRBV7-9	TGTGCCAGCAGCTTAGGGGCGACCTACGAGCAGTACTTC	CASSLGATYEQYF
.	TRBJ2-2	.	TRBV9	TGTGCCAGCAGCGCGGCCGGGGAGCTGTTTTTT	CASSAAGELFF
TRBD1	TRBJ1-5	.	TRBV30	TGTGCCTGGGACAGGGGCTACGATCAGCCCCAGCATTTT	CAWDRGYDQPQHF
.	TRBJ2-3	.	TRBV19	TGTGCCAGTAACTATCGCCGAAGGGATACGCAGTATTTT	CASNYRRRDTQYF
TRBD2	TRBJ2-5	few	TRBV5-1	TGCGCCAGCAGCCCCATCCCGACTAGCGGCGAGACCCAGTACTTC	CASSPIPTSGETQYF
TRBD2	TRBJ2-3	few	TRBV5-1	TGCGCCAGCAGCTTGATGGGTCTAGCGGCTAGCACAGATACGCAGTATTTT	CASSLMGLAASTDTQYF
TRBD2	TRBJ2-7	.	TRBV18	TGTGCCAGCTCCCGCGGACTAGCGGGAGTGTCCTACGAGCAGTACTTC	CASSRGLAGVSYEQYF
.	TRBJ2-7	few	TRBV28	TGTGCCAGCAGCCAGCCCTTGGGGCAGTCCCCTTACGAGCAGTACTTC	CASSQPLGQSPYEQYF
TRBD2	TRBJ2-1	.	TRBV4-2	TGTGCCAGCAGCCCAGTAGCGGGAGGGGACAATGAGCAGTTCTTC	CASSPVAGGDNEQFF
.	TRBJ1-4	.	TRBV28	TGTGCCAGCAGTCTTAGTGGTGGGGGCCCGCCCAATGAAAAACTGTTTTTT	CASSLSGGGPPNEKLFF
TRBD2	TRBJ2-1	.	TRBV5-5	TGTGCCAGCAGCCGGACTAGCGGGCCCTCCTACAATGAGCAGTTCTTC	CASSRTSGPSYNEQFF
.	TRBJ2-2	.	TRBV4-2	TGTGCCAGCAGCCAAGAAACAGGGCCGACCGGGGAGCTGTTTTTT	CASSQETGPTGELFF
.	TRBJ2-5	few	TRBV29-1	TGCAGCGTTGCCTCGACTTACCAAGAGACCCAGTACTTC	CSVASTYQETQYF
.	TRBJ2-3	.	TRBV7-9	TGTGCCAGCAGCTTAAAGGGGGAGCCCGGCACAGATACGCAGTATTTT	CASSLKGEPGTDTQYF
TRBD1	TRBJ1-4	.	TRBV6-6	TGTGCCAGCAGCATGGACAGGGGAGAGGAAAAACTGTTTTTT	CASSMDRGEEKLFF
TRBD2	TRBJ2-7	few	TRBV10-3	TGTGCCATTTCTTCCGGGACTACCTCCTACGAGCAGTACTTC	CAISSGTTSYEQYF
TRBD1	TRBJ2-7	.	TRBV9	TGTGCCAGCAGCGTAGGGGACAGGGAAACGTACGAGCAGTACTTC	CASSVGDRETYEQYF
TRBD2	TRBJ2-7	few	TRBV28	TGTGCCAGCATACTTAGCGGGGGCTCCTACGAGCAGTACTTC	CASILSGGSYEQYF
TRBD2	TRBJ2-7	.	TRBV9	TGTGCCAGCAGCGTAGCTCCGGGAGGGCCCGAGCAGTACTTC	CASSVAPGGPEQYF
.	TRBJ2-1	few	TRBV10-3	TGTGCCATCAGTGACGGGATGCATGAGCAGTTCTTC	CAISDGMHEQFF
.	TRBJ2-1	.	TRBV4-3	TGCGCCAGCAGCCAGACGGCCGGGACAACCTCCTACAATGAGCAGTTCTTC	CASSQTAGTTSYNEQFF
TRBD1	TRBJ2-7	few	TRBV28	TGTGCCAGCAGTTTAGCCGGGACAGGGTCCTACGAGCAGTACTTC	CASSLAGTGSYEQYF
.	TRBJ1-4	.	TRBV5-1	TGCGCCAGCAGCTTGGAGTCTCGGACTAATGAAAAACTGTTTTTT	CASSLESRTNEKLFF
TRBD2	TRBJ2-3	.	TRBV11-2	TGTGCCAGCAGCTTCTCTAGCGGGATTACTGCAGATACGCAGTATTTT	CASSFSSGITADTQYF